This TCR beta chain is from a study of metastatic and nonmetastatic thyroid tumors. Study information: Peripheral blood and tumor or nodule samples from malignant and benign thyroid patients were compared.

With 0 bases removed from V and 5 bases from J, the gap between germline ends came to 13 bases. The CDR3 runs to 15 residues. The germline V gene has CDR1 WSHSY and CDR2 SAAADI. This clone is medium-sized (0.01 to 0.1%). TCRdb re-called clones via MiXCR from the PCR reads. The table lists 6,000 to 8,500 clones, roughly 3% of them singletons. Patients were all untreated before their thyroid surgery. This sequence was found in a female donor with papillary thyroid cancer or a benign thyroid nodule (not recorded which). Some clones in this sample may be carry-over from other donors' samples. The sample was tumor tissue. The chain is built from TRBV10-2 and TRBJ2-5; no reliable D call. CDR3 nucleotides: TGCGCCAGCAGTGAGTCGAGAGCTCCTGGGGAGACCCAGTACTTC. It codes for CASSESRAPGETQYF.